Listed here is a single T cell receptor (beta chain). This specimen comes from a study of blood T cell repertoires in COVID-19. Study-level background: In each case, the material was cDNA or gDNA derived from T cells, B-cell-depleted T cells, or PBMCs.

The CDR3 consists of 13 residues. The germline gives CDR1 KGHDR, CDR2 SFDVKD. V lost 5 bases and J 9 bases, leaving 12 bases between the germline ends. The protocol was immunoSEQ multiplex PCR, while the TCRdb copy is restricted to in-frame clones and leaves out a portion. The sample yields a few hundred thousand clones, roughly 80% seen once. Seattle patients were enrolled while actively infected and followed longitudinally. The sample comprised peripheral blood. The sequence was collected from a woman aged 80 or over with COVID-19, enrolled during active disease. The chain recombines TRBV24-1 with TRBJ1-4, with TRBD1 as a possible D gene (6 bases). The CDR3 here is CATSGTDHQKLFF. DNA of the CDR3: TGTGCCACCAGTGGGACAGACCACCAAAAACTGTTTTTT.